This is a list of T cell receptor beta chains from one sample in a study of cytomegalovirus exposure and HLA in healthy donors. Data came from immunoSEQ multiplex PCR; TCRdb stores just in-frame clones and leaves some out. This table holds some 320,000 clones, about nine tenths found once. Input material: PBMCs. These TCRs come from a woman aged 25 to 39 in good health and CMV-seropositive. Each CDR3 is given with its conserved first and last residue. Fields, in order: V gene, J gene, D gene, clone size, CDR3 DNA, CDR3 protein. D genes are given only for firm matches. Size is stated for part of the rows, as once, few or many counts, or as a class when the clone is expanded.

V: TRBV28; J: TRBJ1-5; D: .; size: .; DNA: TGTGCCAGCAGTTACGAGGGTCAGCCCCAGCATTTT; CDR3: CASSYEGQPQHF
V: TRBV28; J: TRBJ2-3; D: TRBD2; size: .; DNA: TGTGCCAGCAGTTTTGGACTAGCGGGAAGGACAGATACGCAGTATTTT; CDR3: CASSFGLAGRTDTQYF
V: TRBV2; J: TRBJ2-7; D: .; size: .; DNA: TGTGCCAGCAGTGAGTCAGGACTTCTCTCCTACGAGCAGTACTTC; CDR3: CASSESGLLSYEQYF
V: TRBV19; J: TRBJ2-2; D: .; size: few; DNA: TGTGCCAGTAGCCCCTTGGACGGGGAGCTGTTTTTT; CDR3: CASSPLDGELFF
V: TRBV5-1; J: TRBJ2-7; D: TRBD1; size: .; DNA: TGCGCCAGCAACCGGGACAGGGCCTACGAGCAGTACTTC; CDR3: CASNRDRAYEQYF
V: TRBV7-2; J: TRBJ1-2; D: .; size: .; DNA: TGTGCCAGCAGCTTAGCCGCCGGGGGGCTAGAATATGGCTACACCTTC; CDR3: CASSLAAGGLEYGYTF
V: TRBV10-3; J: TRBJ1-2; D: .; size: .; DNA: TGTGCCATCGGGGCTAACTATGGCTACACCTTC; CDR3: CAIGANYGYTF
V: TRBV7-3; J: TRBJ2-1; D: .; size: once; DNA: TGTGCCAGCAGCTTAACGACGGCTGCAGGGAGGGAGCAGTTCTTC; CDR3: CASSLTTAAGREQFF
V: TRBV27; J: TRBJ1-4; D: .; size: .; DNA: TGTGCCAGCAGTTTAGCACCCGGACAGACAACCCCTGAAAAACTGTTTTTT; CDR3: CASSLAPGQTTPEKLFF
V: TRBV13; J: TRBJ1-2; D: TRBD1; size: .; DNA: TGTGCCGTCGGGGACAGGGGGCTTCGTGACTATGGCTACACCTTC; CDR3: CAVGDRGLRDYGYTF
V: TRBV25-1; J: TRBJ1-1; D: .; size: .; DNA: TGTGCCGCTCAGAACACTGAAGCTTTCTTT; CDR3: CAAQNTEAFF
V: TRBV2; J: TRBJ2-1; D: .; size: once; DNA: TGTGCCAGCATTGGTGAAATTGGCAATGAGCAGTTCTTC; CDR3: CASIGEIGNEQFF
V: TRBV6-5; J: TRBJ1-1; D: .; size: .; DNA: TGTGCCAGCAGATTACAGGGTATGAACACTGAAGCTTTCTTT; CDR3: CASRLQGMNTEAFF
V: TRBV19; J: TRBJ1-1; D: .; size: .; DNA: TGTGCCAGTAGTATAGCGGGGCCGGGAGCCATCACTGAAGCTTTCTTT; CDR3: CASSIAGPGAITEAFF
V: TRBV18; J: TRBJ2-5; D: .; size: .; DNA: TGTGCCAGCTTGGGACTCCCAGGGGAGACCCAGTACTTC; CDR3: CASLGLPGETQYF
V: TRBV7-9; J: TRBJ2-3; D: TRBD2; size: .; DNA: TGTGCCAGCAGCTTAGTTGCTAGCGGAGCTTCAGATACGCAGTATTTT; CDR3: CASSLVASGASDTQYF
V: TRBV2; J: TRBJ1-2; D: TRBD1; size: .; DNA: TGTGCCAGCAGTGAGGGGGACAGGTACTATGGCTACACCTTC; CDR3: CASSEGDRYYGYTF
V: TRBV27; J: TRBJ2-3; D: .; size: .; DNA: TGTGCCAGCAGTTTGGGGGGCTGGGTAGCAGATACGCAGTATTTT; CDR3: CASSLGGWVADTQYF
V: TRBV20-1; J: TRBJ1-1; D: .; size: .; DNA: TGCAGTGCTGGACAGAACACTGAAGCTTTCTTT; CDR3: CSAGQNTEAFF
V: TRBV7-6; J: TRBJ1-5; D: .; size: .; DNA: TGTGCCAGCAGCATGACCGGTAGCAATCAGCCCCAGCATTTT; CDR3: CASSMTGSNQPQHF
V: TRBV4-3; J: TRBJ2-7; D: .; size: .; DNA: TGCGCCAGCAGCCAAGAAGGGAGCTACGAGCAGTACTTC; CDR3: CASSQEGSYEQYF
V: TRBV27; J: TRBJ2-3; D: .; size: .; DNA: TGTGCCAGCAGATGGGGATACACAGATACGCAGTATTTT; CDR3: CASRWGYTDTQYF
V: TRBV27; J: TRBJ2-6; D: .; size: .; DNA: TGTGCCAGCAGTACCCGGGCAGAGGAGCACTCTGGGGCCAACGTCCTGACTTTC; CDR3: CASSTRAEEHSGANVLTF
V: TRBV6-5; J: TRBJ2-2; D: .; size: .; DNA: TGTGCCACCCGTCTAGGGAACACCGGGGAGCTGTTTTTT; CDR3: CATRLGNTGELFF
V: TRBV6-6; J: TRBJ2-3; D: .; size: .; DNA: TGTGCCAGCAGCCCGCAGGCCACGCAGTATTTT; CDR3: CASSPQATQYF
V: TRBV18; J: TRBJ2-2; D: .; size: few; DNA: TGTGCCAGCTCACTGAACCCAGACACCGGGGAGCTGTTTTTT; CDR3: CASSLNPDTGELFF
V: TRBV7-6; J: TRBJ1-6; D: TRBD1; size: few; DNA: TGTGCCAGCAGCTTACTTAGGCCGGGACAGGGAGTTTCACCCCTCCACTTT; CDR3: CASSLLRPGQGVSPLHF
V: TRBV7-2; J: TRBJ2-7; D: TRBD2; size: .; DNA: TGTGCCAGCTCCGGGACTAGCCGGACAAGCTCCTACGAGCAGTACTTC; CDR3: CASSGTSRTSSYEQYF
V: TRBV28; J: TRBJ1-1; D: .; size: .; DNA: TGTGCCAGCAGTGACCCGCGGACAGTGATGAACACTGAAGCTTTCTTT; CDR3: CASSDPRTVMNTEAFF
V: TRBV4-3; J: TRBJ2-1; D: .; size: .; DNA: TGCGCCAGCAGCCAAGTCGTAGGGGTTGATGAGCAGTTCTTC; CDR3: CASSQVVGVDEQFF
V: TRBV19; J: TRBJ2-7; D: .; size: .; DNA: TGTGCCAGTAGTATAACCCTCCTCTACGAGCAGTACTTC; CDR3: CASSITLLYEQYF
V: TRBV7-6; J: TRBJ2-3; D: .; size: .; DNA: TGTGCCAGCAGCACCTTGACCCGAGATACGCAGTATTTT; CDR3: CASSTLTRDTQYF
V: TRBV4-2; J: TRBJ2-7; D: TRBD1; size: .; DNA: TGTGCCAGCAGCCAAGATACGGGACAGGGGGCCTACGAGCAGTACTTC; CDR3: CASSQDTGQGAYEQYF
V: TRBV30; J: TRBJ2-1; D: .; size: .; DNA: TGTGCCTGGAGCCCCCGGGACTACAATGAGCAGTTCTTC; CDR3: CAWSPRDYNEQFF
V: TRBV6-5; J: TRBJ2-7; D: .; size: few; DNA: TGTGCCAGCAGTTACCGACAGTCCTACGAGCAGTACTTC; CDR3: CASSYRQSYEQYF
V: TRBV27; J: TRBJ1-6; D: .; size: .; DNA: TGTGCCAGCAGTGCAAGACAGAGATACTCCTATAATTCACCCCTCCACTTT; CDR3: CASSARQRYSYNSPLHF
V: TRBV30; J: TRBJ1-1; D: .; size: .; DNA: TGTGCCTGGAGTTTATGGGCTGGGCAGACTGAAGCTTTCTTT; CDR3: CAWSLWAGQTEAFF
V: TRBV7-2; J: TRBJ1-3; D: .; size: .; DNA: TGTGCCAGCAGTCTGAGGGGTAGGGGAAACACCATATATTTT; CDR3: CASSLRGRGNTIYF
V: TRBV11-2; J: TRBJ1-2; D: .; size: .; DNA: TGTGCCAGCAGCTACCAATCAAACTATGGCTACACCTTC; CDR3: CASSYQSNYGYTF
V: TRBV7-3; J: TRBJ2-2; D: TRBD2; size: .; DNA: TGTGCCAGCAGCTTAGTCCGGACTAGCTCGAACACCGGGGAGCTGTTTTTT; CDR3: CASSLVRTSSNTGELFF
V: TRBV5-1; J: TRBJ1-4; D: .; size: .; DNA: TGCGCCAGCAGCTTGGCTAGGCTTCTCCAAAATGAAAAACTGTTTTTT; CDR3: CASSLARLLQNEKLFF
V: TRBV4-1; J: TRBJ2-5; D: TRBD2; size: .; DNA: TGCGCCAGCAGCCAAGATCTACTAGCGGGGCGGCATACCTATACCCAGTACTTC; CDR3: CASSQDLLAGRHTYTQYF
V: TRBV6-5; J: TRBJ2-7; D: .; size: .; DNA: TGTGCCAGCAGTTATCTTCCGTGGGCCGACGAGCAGTACTTC; CDR3: CASSYLPWADEQYF
V: TRBV28; J: TRBJ2-7; D: TRBD2; size: .; DNA: TGTGCCAGCAGTCCCCGGACTAGCGGGACGGTCGAGCAGTACTTC; CDR3: CASSPRTSGTVEQYF
V: TRBV28; J: TRBJ2-5; D: .; size: .; DNA: TGTGCCAGCAGTTTGGTAGTTCGGGAAGAGACCCAGTACTTC; CDR3: CASSLVVREETQYF
V: TRBV27; J: TRBJ1-5; D: .; size: .; DNA: TGTGCCAGCAGTTTAGGGGGAACCACTGGTCAGCCCCAGCATTTT; CDR3: CASSLGGTTGQPQHF
V: TRBV27; J: TRBJ2-1; D: TRBD2; size: .; DNA: TGTGCCAGCAGTTTATCTAGCGGGGGGTACAATGAGCAGTTCTTC; CDR3: CASSLSSGGYNEQFF
V: TRBV27; J: TRBJ2-5; D: .; size: once; DNA: TGTGCCAGCAGTTTCAGGGGAGAGACCCAGTACTTC; CDR3: CASSFRGETQYF
V: TRBV4-1; J: TRBJ2-5; D: .; size: .; DNA: TGCGCCAGCAGCCAAGAGTGGGGGGGCCTACAAGAGACCCAGTACTTC; CDR3: CASSQEWGGLQETQYF
V: TRBV7-9; J: TRBJ2-7; D: .; size: .; DNA: TGTGCCAGCAGCGCTCATGCCGGGAAGTTCCCCTACGAGCAGTACTTC; CDR3: CASSAHAGKFPYEQYF
V: TRBV28; J: TRBJ2-7; D: .; size: .; DNA: TGTGCCAGCAGTTTCGGCGGAGTTGGCTACGAGCAGTACTTC; CDR3: CASSFGGVGYEQYF
V: TRBV9; J: TRBJ2-3; D: .; size: .; DNA: TGTGCCAGCAGCGTAGAGACCTTCACAGATACGCAGTATTTT; CDR3: CASSVETFTDTQYF
V: TRBV10-3; J: TRBJ2-4; D: .; size: few; DNA: TGTGCCATCAGTGACCGGGACTCCAAGGACTACATTCAGTACTTC; CDR3: CAISDRDSKDYIQYF
V: TRBV18; J: TRBJ1-2; D: .; size: .; DNA: TGTGCCAGCTCAACGGACACCTGGGGAGGCTACACCTTC; CDR3: CASSTDTWGGYTF
V: TRBV27; J: TRBJ1-2; D: TRBD1; size: .; DNA: TGTGCCAGCAGCCCATGGGACAGGGCGGCCGGCTACACCTTC; CDR3: CASSPWDRAAGYTF